The next 31 T cell receptor beta chains were all read from a single sample in a study of blood T cell repertoires in COVID-19. This table comes from immunoSEQ multiplex PCR, and its TCRdb copy is limited to in-frame clones, with some not included. Here the sample spans nearly 90,000 clones, 88% being singletons. The material sequenced was peripheral blood. These receptors were taken from a man older than 75 with acute or convalescent COVID-19.

This clone was seen only once. The chain is built from TRBV6-5 and TRBJ2-1, with TRBD1 as a possible D gene (5 bases). The CDR3 runs to 12 residues. V lost 2 bases and J lost 6, with 5 bases in between. The germline gives CDR1 MNHEY, CDR2 SVGAGI. CDR3 region: CASSYRGNEQFF. DNA for the CDR3: TGTGCCAGCAGTTACAGGGGCAATGAGCAGTTCTTC.

The DNA of the CDR3 is TGTGCCAGCACCTCGATCTCAGGGGATCACTATGGCTACACCTTC. Amino acid sequence: CASTSISGDHYGYTF. This rearrangement joins TRBV27 to TRBJ1-2; D may be TRBD1 (6 bases). Germline V gene sequence: CDR1 MNHEY, CDR2 SMNVEV (reference sequence). Trimming took 7 bases from V and 3 from J, leaving 18 bases between them. The CDR3 totals 15 residues.

On this clone: The junction departs from germline at one end; a sequencing error may be responsible. V and J are TRBV7-9 and TRBJ1-1; TRBD1 might be the D (5 bases). CDR1 and CDR2 (germline): SEHNR, FQNEAQ (reference sequence). This CDR3 region has 16 residues. The CDR3 loop reads CASILATGQSDTEAFF. CDR3 in DNA: TGTGCCAGCATCTTAGCCACCGGACAATCTGACACTGAAGCTTTCTTT.

The chain combines TRBV10-3 with TRBJ2-3; D not certain. Germline lookup yields CDR1 ENHRY and CDR2 SYGVKD. V shed 4 bases and J shed 2 bases, with 10 bases lying between them. The CDR3 is 14 amino acids. The CDR3 DNA sequence: TGTGCCATCAGTGGTAAAGGAGACACAGATACGCAGTATTTT. It encodes CAISGKGDTDTQYF.

This chain uses TRBV10-3 with TRBJ1-1; D gene uncertain. V was pared by 4 bases and J by 1 base, with 10 bases between. Germline CDR1 reads ENHRY; CDR2 reads SYGVKD. The CDR3 sequence is 14 residues long. The CDR3 sequence: CAISVEGRNTEAFF. CDR3 bases: TGTGCCATCAGTGTTGAAGGGAGGAACACTGAAGCTTTCTTT.

This clone was detected once. The chain joins TRBV6-5 to TRBJ2-5; D might be TRBD1 (5 bases). Germline CDR1 reads MNHEY; CDR2 reads SVGAGI. This CDR3 contains 12 residues. V lost 2 bases to trimming and J lost 7 bases, with 8 bases between them. CDR3 protein: CASSYPQGTQYF. CDR3 sequence (DNA): TGTGCCAGCAGTTACCCCCAGGGGACCCAGTACTTC.

CDR3 region: CASSRGLVSYNEQFF. The CDR3 nucleotides are TGTGCCAGCTCACGGGGACTGGTCTCCTACAATGAGCAGTTCTTC. The chain carries TRBV18 and TRBJ2-1; the D gene is possibly TRBD2 (6 bases). The germline V and J ends were trimmed by 4 bases and 0 bases, with 10 bases remaining between them. The germline V gene encodes CDR1 KGHSH and CDR2 LQKENI. CDR3 length equals 15 residues.

V and J are TRBV5-4 and TRBJ2-2; 8 bases agree with TRBD2. The CDR3 extends over 14 amino acids. V lost 5 bases, J lost 1 base, and 1 base stayed unmatched. Germline V gives CDR1 SGHNT, CDR2 YYREEE (reference sequence). This CDR3 reads CASRSGGNTGELFF. The CDR3 region has the DNA TGTGCCAGCAGGAGCGGGGGGAACACCGGGGAGCTGTTTTTT.

The rearrangement uses TRBV7-2 and TRBJ2-7; 14 nucleotides match TRBD2. The J segment lost 3 bases and the V segment lost 5 bases, leaving 3 bases of the junction unmatched. The germline V gene encodes CDR1 SGHTA and CDR2 FQGNSA. This CDR3 is 15 amino acids long. This CDR3 is CASSPGLAGVYEQYF. CDR3 sequence (DNA): TGTGCCAGCAGCCCGGGACTAGCGGGAGTCTACGAGCAGTACTTC.

The rearrangement uses TRBV5-6 and TRBJ2-5, with TRBD1 identical over 12 bases. Per germline, CDR1 SGHDT and CDR2 YYEEEE. The CDR3 covers 17 residues. After removal of 3 bases from V and 5 bases from J, the junction contained 11 bases not matched to a gene. The CDR3 DNA reads as TGTGCCAGCAGCTACCCCCGGGACAGGGGGCGAACCGAGACCCAGTACTTC. Residues: CASSYPRDRGRTETQYF.

The CDR3 spells CSVLGLAAEQYF. In nucleotides, the CDR3 is TGCAGCGTTCTTGGACTAGCAGCCGAGCAGTACTTC. The V gene is TRBV29-1, the J gene TRBJ2-7, with 8 bases identical to TRBD2. The CDR3 is made up of 12 amino acids. V trimming: 5 bases; J trimming: 6 bases; junction bases outside the gene matches: 6. Germline values: CDR1 SQVTM, CDR2 ANQGSEA.

The V call is TRBV6-1, the J call TRBJ1-5, with TRBD1 matching 9 bases. CDR3 length: 16 amino acids. Germline V gene sequence: CDR1 MNHNS, CDR2 SASEGT. After removal of 3 bases from V and 6 bases from J, the junction contained 9 bases not matched to a gene. The CDR3 region has the DNA TGTGCCAGCAGTGATTTGGGACAGGGTCTGTCTCAGCCCCAGCATTTT. Residues: CASSDLGQGLSQPQHF.

The chain has TRBV5-1 and TRBJ1-4; D not resolved. Germline V CDR1 and CDR2: SGHRS, YFSETQ. The CDR3 is 14 amino acids. V lost 4 bases and J lost 0, with 7 bases in between. CDR3 bases: TGCGCCAGCAGCCCAGAAACAACTAATGAAAAACTGTTTTTT. It codes for CASSPETTNEKLFF.

The chain couples TRBV7-8 to TRBJ2-5, with 10 bases identical to TRBD1. The CDR3 has 16 residues. The V segment lost 1 base and the J segment 1 base; nucleotides outside the gene matches: 3. Germline V gives CDR1 SGHVS, CDR2 FQNEAQ. The CDR3 DNA is TGTGCCAGCAGCTTAGGAAGGACAGGGGGCCAAGAGACCCAGTACTTC. Protein: CASSLGRTGGQETQYF.

This chain joins TRBV4-1 and TRBJ1-2; 7 nucleotides line up with TRBD1. V lost 0 bases, J lost 5 bases, and 3 bases stayed unmatched. The CDR3 length is 14 residues. Per the germline V gene, CDR1 is MGHRA and CDR2 is YSYEKL. The CDR3 protein is CASSQDRTGYGYTF. The CDR3 bases are TGCGCCAGCAGCCAAGACCGGACAGGTTATGGCTACACCTTC.

V gene TRBV18 combines with J gene TRBJ1-2, with 9 bases that match TRBD1. The CDR3 contains 16 residues. V lost 3 bases, J lost 2 bases, and 7 bases stayed unmatched. Germline-derived CDR1 and CDR2 are KGHSH and LQKENI. The CDR3 spells CASSPGQGIENYGYTF. As DNA, the CDR3 is TGTGCCAGCTCACCTGGACAGGGGATTGAAAACTATGGCTACACCTTC.

The chain is built from TRBV18 and TRBJ2-7, with a weak D call TRBD2 (6 bases). The germline V gene has CDR1 KGHSH and CDR2 LQKENI. V dropped 3 bases and J dropped 6 bases, with 15 bases sitting between them. The CDR3 extends over 14 amino acids. CDR3 DNA sequence: TGTGCCAGCTCACCCCAGGGACTGGTAGGCGAGCAGTACTTC. Its protein product is CASSPQGLVGEQYF.

The rearrangement links TRBV19 to TRBJ2-1; 10 bases match TRBD2. Germline V CDR1 and CDR2: LNHDA, SQIVND (reference sequence). The junction had 9 bases not matched to a gene; V was cut back by 3 bases and J by 4 bases. The CDR3 sequence is 17 residues long. CDR3 amino acids: CASSISGLADTYNEQFF. CDR3 nucleotide sequence: TGTGCCAGTAGTATTTCCGGACTAGCGGACACTTACAATGAGCAGTTCTTC.

The V gene is TRBV2, the J gene TRBJ1-1; 7 bases agree with TRBD1. CDR3 length: 14 amino acids. V gave up 4 bases and J gave up 2 bases; unmatched junction bases: 4. Germline CDR1 SNHLY, CDR2 FYNNEI. CDR3 sequence reads: CASSGGTANTEAFF. The CDR3, as DNA: TGTGCCAGCAGTGGGGGGACAGCTAACACTGAAGCTTTCTTT.

The chain recombines TRBV19 with TRBJ1-1; 7 positions match TRBD1. J lost 0 bases, V lost 11 bases, and 15 bases had no gene match. The germline V gene has CDR1 LNHDA and CDR2 SQIVND (reference sequence). This CDR3 contains 16 residues. CDR3 DNA: TGTGCCGCGTACAGGGGACAACGACCGTTGAACACTGAAGCTTTCTTT. It is translated as CAAYRGQRPLNTEAFF. The whole variable domain, filled in from reference TRBV19 and TRBJ1-1, reads DGGITQSPKYLFRKEGQNVTLSCEQNLNHDAMYWYRQDPGQGLRLIYYSQIVNDFQKGDIAEGYSVSREKKESFPLTVTSAQKNPTAFYLCAAYRGQRPLNTEAFFGQGTRLTVV.

The chain uses TRBV5-1 and TRBJ1-5; D possibly corresponds to TRBD1 (5 bases). The V and J ends lost 0 bases and 7 bases respectively, with 17 bases between them. This CDR3 is built from 16 residues. The germline V gene has CDR1 SGHRS and CDR2 YFSETQ. In nucleotides, the CDR3 is TGCGCCAGCAGCTTGGCCCCCGGGGTCGGGGGGCAGCCCCAGCATTTT. Protein product: CASSLAPGVGGQPQHF.

In its sample, this clone was seen once. The rearrangement uses TRBV4-1 and TRBJ1-3, with 9 bases that match TRBD1. Germline V gene lookup returns CDR1 MGHRA and CDR2 YSYEKL. The ends lost 4 bases at V and 0 bases at J; junction bases unmatched: 7. This CDR3 is built from 17 residues. The CDR3 DNA is TGCGCCAGCAGCCGACAACAGGGGGCCGTCTCTGGAAACACCATATATTTT. Encoded protein: CASSRQQGAVSGNTIYF.

This rearrangement joins TRBV3-1 (or the pseudogene TRBV3-2) to TRBJ1-2; D remains ambiguous. V shed 0 bases and J shed 7 bases, with 21 bases lying between them. CDR1 and CDR2 (germline): LGHDT, YNNKEL (reference sequence). The CDR3 has 17 amino acids. CDR3 region: CASSQEYPGWYSVGYTF. In DNA form, the CDR3 reads TGTGCCAGCAGCCAAGAATACCCGGGATGGTATTCGGTTGGCTACACCTTC.

This clone was seen just once. The chain uses TRBV7-8 and TRBJ2-3, with TRBD1 as a possible D gene (6 bases). Trimming took off 5 bases at V and 5 bases at J, with 11 bases between the two ends. CDR1 and CDR2 (germline): SGHVS, FQNEAQ. The CDR3 contains 13 residues. Here the CDR3 reads CASSLIRGDTQYF. The CDR3, as DNA: TGTGCCAGCAGCCTGATCAGGGGAGATACGCAGTATTTT. Based on the CDR3 plus reference TRBV7-8 and TRBJ2-3, the full variable domain is GAGVSQSPRYKVAKRGQDVALRCDPISGHVSLFWYQQALGQGPEFLTYFQNEAQLDKSGLPSDRFFAERPEGSVSTLKIQRTQQEDSAVYLCASSLIRGDTQYFGPGTRLTVL.

The chain carries TRBV18 and TRBJ2-5; possible D gene TRBD1, 6 bases. The germline CDR1 and CDR2 sequences are KGHSH and LQKENI. CDR3 length: 16 residues. The ends were cut back, 2 bases at V and 5 bases at J, with 18 bases in the middle. CDR3 DNA: TGTGCCAGCTCACCAAGTAATGGGGGCGGAGGTGAGACCCAGTACTTC. Translation: CASSPSNGGGGETQYF.

This clone occurred once. The rearrangement uses TRBV10-3 and TRBJ1-1; possibly TRBD1 for D (6 bases). Germline CDR1 and CDR2: ENHRY and SYGVKD. The CDR3 has 17 amino acids. Between the trimmed V and J ends, which lost 2 bases and 6 bases, there was a span of 22 bases. The CDR3 reads CAISEMGVSGSGAEAFF. CDR3 in DNA: TGTGCCATCAGTGAGATGGGAGTCAGCGGCTCAGGGGCTGAAGCTTTCTTT.

The V and J genes are TRBV6-4 and TRBJ1-2, with 10 positions matching TRBD1. The CDR3 length is 14 residues. Germline CDR1 MRHNA, CDR2 SNTAGT. Unmatched junction bases numbered 6, after V lost 6 bases and J lost 5 bases. CDR3 DNA: TGTGCCAGCAGCCCCCAGGACAGGGGGTATGGCTACACCTTC. Residues: CASSPQDRGYGYTF.

This chain uses TRBV7-2 with TRBJ1-2; tentative D call: TRBD1 (6 bases). The CDR3 contains 17 residues. Germline loops: CDR1 SGHTA, CDR2 FQGNSA. V lost 1 base and J lost 0, with 15 bases in between. The CDR3 spells CASSLDASGGSNYGYTF. In nucleotides, the CDR3 is TGTGCCAGCAGCTTAGACGCTTCGGGGGGCTCTAACTATGGCTACACCTTC.

The chain combines TRBV2 with TRBJ1-1, with D unresolved. Germline CDR1 and CDR2: SNHLY and FYNNEI. V lost 11 bases to trimming and J lost 5 bases, with 15 bases between them. This CDR3 comprises 12 residues. CDR3 protein: CAEGRGRTEAFF. CDR3 coding DNA: TGTGCCGAAGGGCGGGGAAGAACTGAAGCTTTCTTT.

CDR3 in amino acids: CASSSQGSETQYF. Here the CDR3 DNA reads TGTGCCAGCAGCTCACAGGGTTCGGAGACCCAGTACTTC. The chain couples TRBV11-2 to TRBJ2-5; D possibly corresponds to TRBD1 (6 bases). This CDR3 has 13 amino acids. Germline-derived CDR1 and CDR2 are SGHAT and FQNNGV. V lost 4 bases, J lost 5 bases, and 11 bases lay in between.

This chain uses TRBV18 with TRBJ2-2, with 7 nucleotides matching TRBD2. The CDR3 runs 14 residues. Germline lookup yields CDR1 KGHSH and CDR2 LQKENI. With V trimmed by 4 bases and J by 4 bases, 3 bases remained unmatched. The CDR3 loop is CASSQAGFTGELFF. As DNA, the CDR3 is TGTGCCAGCTCACAAGCGGGGTTCACCGGGGAGCTGTTTTTT.